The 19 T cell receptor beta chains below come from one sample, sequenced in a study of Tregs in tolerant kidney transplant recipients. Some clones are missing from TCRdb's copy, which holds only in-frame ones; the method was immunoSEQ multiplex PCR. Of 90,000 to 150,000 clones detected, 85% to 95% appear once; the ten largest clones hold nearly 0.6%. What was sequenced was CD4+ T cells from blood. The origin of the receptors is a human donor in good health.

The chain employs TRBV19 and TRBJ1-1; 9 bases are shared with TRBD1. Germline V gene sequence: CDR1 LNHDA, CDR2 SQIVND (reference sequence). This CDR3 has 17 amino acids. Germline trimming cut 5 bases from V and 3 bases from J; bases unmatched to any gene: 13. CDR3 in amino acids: CASSPGQGFSWDTEAFF. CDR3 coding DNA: TGTGCCAGTAGTCCCGGACAGGGGTTCAGTTGGGACACTGAAGCTTTCTTT.

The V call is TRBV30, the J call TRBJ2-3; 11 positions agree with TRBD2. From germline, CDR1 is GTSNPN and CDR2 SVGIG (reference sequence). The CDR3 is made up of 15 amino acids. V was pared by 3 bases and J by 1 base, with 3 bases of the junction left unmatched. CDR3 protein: CAWSPLAGGTDTQYF. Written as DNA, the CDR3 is TGTGCCTGGAGCCCACTAGCGGGGGGCACAGATACGCAGTATTTT.

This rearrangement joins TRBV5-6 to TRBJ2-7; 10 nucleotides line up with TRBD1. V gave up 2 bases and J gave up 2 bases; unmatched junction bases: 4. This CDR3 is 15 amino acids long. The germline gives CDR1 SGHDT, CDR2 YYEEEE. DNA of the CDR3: TGTGCCAGCAGCTTCACGGGACAGGGGCCCTACGAGCAGTACTTC. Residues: CASSFTGQGPYEQYF.

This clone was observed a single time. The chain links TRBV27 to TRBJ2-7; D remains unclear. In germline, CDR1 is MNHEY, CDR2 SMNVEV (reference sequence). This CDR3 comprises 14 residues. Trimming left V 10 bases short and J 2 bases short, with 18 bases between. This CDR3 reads CATGSGFVAYEQYF. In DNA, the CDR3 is TGTGCCACTGGTAGTGGGTTCGTTGCCTACGAGCAGTACTTC.

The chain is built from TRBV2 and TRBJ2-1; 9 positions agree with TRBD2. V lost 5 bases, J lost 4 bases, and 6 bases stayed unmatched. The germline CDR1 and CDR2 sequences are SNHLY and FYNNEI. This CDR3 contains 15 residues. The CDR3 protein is CASSLSGGEYNEQFF. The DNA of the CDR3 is TGTGCCAGCAGTCTTAGCGGGGGAGAGTACAATGAGCAGTTCTTC.

The CDR3 loop reads CATSREGGGQGGNEQFF. As DNA, the CDR3 is TGTGCCACCAGCAGAGAAGGGGGAGGACAGGGTGGAAATGAGCAGTTCTTC. J is TRBJ2-1 and V is TRBV15; 8 nucleotides agree with TRBD1. The V gene's germline CDR1 is LNHNV and CDR2 YYDKDF (reference sequence). V trimming: 0 bases; J trimming: 7 bases; junction bases outside the gene matches: 11. CDR3 length equals 17 residues.

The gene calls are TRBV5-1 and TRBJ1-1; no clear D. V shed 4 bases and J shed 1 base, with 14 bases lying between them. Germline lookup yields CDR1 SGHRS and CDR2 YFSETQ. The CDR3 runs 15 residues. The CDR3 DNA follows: TGCGCCAGCAGCCTGGGGATGACGACGAACACTGAAGCTTTCTTT. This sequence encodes CASSLGMTTNTEAFF.

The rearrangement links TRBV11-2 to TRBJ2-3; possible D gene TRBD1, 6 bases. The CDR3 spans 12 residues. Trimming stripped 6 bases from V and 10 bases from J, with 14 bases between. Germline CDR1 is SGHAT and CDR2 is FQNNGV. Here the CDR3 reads CASSVQGSAQYF. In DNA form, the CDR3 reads TGTGCCAGCAGTGTACAGGGCTCCGCGCAGTATTTT.

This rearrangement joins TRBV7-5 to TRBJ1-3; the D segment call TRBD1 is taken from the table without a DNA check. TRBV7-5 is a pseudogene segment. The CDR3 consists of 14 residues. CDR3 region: CVRIDTDSGNTIYF. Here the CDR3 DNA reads TGTGTCAGAATCGACACGGACTCTGGAAACACCATATATTTT.

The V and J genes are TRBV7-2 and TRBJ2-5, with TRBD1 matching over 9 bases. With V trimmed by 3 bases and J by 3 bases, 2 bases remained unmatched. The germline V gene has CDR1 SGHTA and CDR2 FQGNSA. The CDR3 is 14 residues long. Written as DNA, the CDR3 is TGTGCCAGCAGCTTTACAGGGGGCAAAGAGACCCAGTACTTC. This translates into CASSFTGGKETQYF.

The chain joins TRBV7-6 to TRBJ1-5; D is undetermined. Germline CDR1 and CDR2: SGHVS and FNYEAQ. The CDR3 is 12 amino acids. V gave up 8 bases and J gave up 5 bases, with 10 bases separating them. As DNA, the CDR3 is TGTGCCAGCTCCTTCCTAGATCAGCCCCAGCATTTT. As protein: CASSFLDQPQHF.

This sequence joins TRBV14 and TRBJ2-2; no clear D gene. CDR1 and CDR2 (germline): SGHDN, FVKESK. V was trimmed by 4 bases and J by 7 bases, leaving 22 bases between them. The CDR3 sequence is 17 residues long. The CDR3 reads CASSPQVGSQRGGELFF. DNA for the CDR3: TGTGCCAGCAGCCCTCAGGTGGGGTCACAAAGAGGCGGGGAGCTGTTTTTT.

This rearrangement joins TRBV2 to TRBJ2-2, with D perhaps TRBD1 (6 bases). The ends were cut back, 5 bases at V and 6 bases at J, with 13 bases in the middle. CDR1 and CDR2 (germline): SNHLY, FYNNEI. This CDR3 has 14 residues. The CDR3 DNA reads TGTGCCAGCAGTCGCAACCAGGGGCCCGGGGAGCTGTTTTTT. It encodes CASSRNQGPGELFF. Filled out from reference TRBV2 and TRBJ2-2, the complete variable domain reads EPEVTQTPSHQVTQMGQEVILRCVPISNHLYFYWYRQILGQKVEFLVSFYNNEISEKSEIFDDQFSVERPDGSNFTLKIRSTKLEDSAMYFCASSRNQGPGELFFGEGSRLTVL.

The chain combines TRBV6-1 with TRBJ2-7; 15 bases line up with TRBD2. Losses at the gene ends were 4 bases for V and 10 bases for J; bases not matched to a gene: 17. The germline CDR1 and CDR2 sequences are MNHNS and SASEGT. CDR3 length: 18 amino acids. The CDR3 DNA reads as TGTGCCAGCAGTGTATACGGACTAGCGGGGGGGCCTTTGGCGGGACAGTACTTC. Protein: CASSVYGLAGGPLAGQYF.

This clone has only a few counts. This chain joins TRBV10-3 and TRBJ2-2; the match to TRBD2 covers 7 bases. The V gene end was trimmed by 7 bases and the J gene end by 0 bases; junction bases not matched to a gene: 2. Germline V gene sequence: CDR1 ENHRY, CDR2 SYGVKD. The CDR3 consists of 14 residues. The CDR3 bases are TGTGCCATCAAGGCGGGGGCGAACACCGGGGAGCTGTTTTTT. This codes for CAIKAGANTGELFF.

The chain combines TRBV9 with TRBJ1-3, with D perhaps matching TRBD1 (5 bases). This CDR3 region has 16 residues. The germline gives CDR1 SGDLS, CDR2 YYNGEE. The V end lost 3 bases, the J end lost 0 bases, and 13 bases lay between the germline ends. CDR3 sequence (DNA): TGTGCCAGCAGCGCAGCAGGGTCCAGCTCTGGAAACACCATATATTTT. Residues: CASSAAGSSSGNTIYF.

CDR3 protein: CASSPRYRGDTEAFF. Here the CDR3 DNA reads TGTGCCAGCTCACCAAGGTACAGGGGCGACACTGAAGCTTTCTTT. This chain connects TRBV18 to TRBJ1-1; 7 bases fit TRBD1. The CDR3 consists of 15 residues. The trim removed 2 bases at V and 3 bases at J, leaving 6 bases unmatched. From germline, CDR1 is KGHSH and CDR2 LQKENI.

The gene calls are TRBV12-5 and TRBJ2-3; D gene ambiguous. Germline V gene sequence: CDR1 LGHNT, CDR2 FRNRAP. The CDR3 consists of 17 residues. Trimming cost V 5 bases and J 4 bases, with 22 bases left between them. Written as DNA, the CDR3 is TGTGCTAGTGGTACCACGACATTCACCCCCACACCAGATACGCAGTATTTT. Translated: CASGTTTFTPTPDTQYF.

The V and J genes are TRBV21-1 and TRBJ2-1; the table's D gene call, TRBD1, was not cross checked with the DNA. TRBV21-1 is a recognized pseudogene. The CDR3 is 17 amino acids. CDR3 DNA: TGTGCCAGCAGCAAAGATCGATTCGGGACAGGCTACAATGAGCAGTTCTTC. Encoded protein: CASSKDRFGTGYNEQFF.